This T cell receptor (beta chain) stems from a study of T cells after yellow fever vaccination. Note on this clonotype: Its antigen is unknown.

Trimming left V 4 bases short and J 0 bases short, with 10 bases between. The CDR3 consists of 15 residues. Germline V gene sequence: CDR1 LNHDA, CDR2 SQIVND (reference sequence). Study-wide results and limits: Clonotypes shared by both compartments, CD4 and CD8, made up a small share. It was the secondary response that reached its peak faster, day 5 versus 15, but it was weaker.

TCRdb re-called the 5' RACE reads through MiXCR, storing one row per CDR3 protein. In the table there are roughly 320,000 distinct CDR3 sequences, about 10% of which are singletons. The chain carries TRBV19 and TRBJ1-3, with no clear D. This sequence originates from a man aged 18 to 30 who received the YFV17D yellow fever vaccine. The source material was CD4+ T cells sorted from PBMCs, sampled 45 days after the yellow fever booster vaccination. This CDR3 is CASSTNGNSGNTIYF. The CDR3 DNA reads as TGTGCCAGTAGTACTAACGGGAACTCTGGAAACACCATATATTTT.